This T cell receptor beta chain was captured by sequencing in a study of blood T cell repertoires in COVID-19. Study details: Some COVID-19 samples were acute and others convalescent; all came from the United States, Italy and Spain. Sources were T cells, B-cell-depleted T cells, or PBMCs; the material itself was cDNA or gDNA.

This CDR3 is built from 12 residues. Germline CDR1 is LGHDT and CDR2 is YNNKEL (reference sequence). V was shortened by 2 bases and J by 7 bases, with 6 bases between the two germline ends. Profiled with immunoSEQ multiplex PCR; TCRdb holds only in-frame clones, not every one. The table has about 210,000 clones, approximately 82% seen once; the top ten hold 9.7%. The clonotype comes from a man aged 50-59 years with active or convalescent COVID-19. This sequence joins TRBV3-1 (or the pseudogene TRBV3-2) and TRBJ2-1; D unresolved. Source material: peripheral blood. The CDR3 loop is CASSQQWNEQFF. The CDR3 DNA follows: TGTGCCAGCAGCCAACAGTGGAATGAGCAGTTCTTC.